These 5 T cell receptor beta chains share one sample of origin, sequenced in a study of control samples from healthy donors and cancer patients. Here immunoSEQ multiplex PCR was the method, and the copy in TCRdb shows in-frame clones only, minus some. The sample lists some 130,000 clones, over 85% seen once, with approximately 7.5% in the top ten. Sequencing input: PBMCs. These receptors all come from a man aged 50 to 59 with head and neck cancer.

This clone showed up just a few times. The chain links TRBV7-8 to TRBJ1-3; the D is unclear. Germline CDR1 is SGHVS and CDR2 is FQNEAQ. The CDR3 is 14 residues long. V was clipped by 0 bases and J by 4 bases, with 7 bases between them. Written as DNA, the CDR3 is TGTGCCAGCAGCTTAGCAGGGATGGGAAACACCATATATTTT. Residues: CASSLAGMGNTIYF. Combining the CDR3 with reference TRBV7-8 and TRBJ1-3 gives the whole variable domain GAGVSQSPRYKVAKRGQDVALRCDPISGHVSLFWYQQALGQGPEFLTYFQNEAQLDKSGLPSDRFFAERPEGSVSTLKIQRTQQEDSAVYLCASSLAGMGNTIYFGEGSWLTVV.

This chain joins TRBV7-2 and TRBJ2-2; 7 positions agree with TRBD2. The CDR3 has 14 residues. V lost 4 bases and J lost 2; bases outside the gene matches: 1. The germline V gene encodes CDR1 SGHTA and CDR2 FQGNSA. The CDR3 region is CASSSGLNTGELFF. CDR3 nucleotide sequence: TGTGCCAGCAGCTCGGGACTAAACACCGGGGAGCTGTTTTTT.

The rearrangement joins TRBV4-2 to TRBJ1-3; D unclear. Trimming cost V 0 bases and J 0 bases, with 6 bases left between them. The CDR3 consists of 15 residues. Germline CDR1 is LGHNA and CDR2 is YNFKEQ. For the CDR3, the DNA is TGTGCCAGCAGCCAAGAAGGAAGCTCTGGAAACACCATATATTTT. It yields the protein CASSQEGSSGNTIYF.

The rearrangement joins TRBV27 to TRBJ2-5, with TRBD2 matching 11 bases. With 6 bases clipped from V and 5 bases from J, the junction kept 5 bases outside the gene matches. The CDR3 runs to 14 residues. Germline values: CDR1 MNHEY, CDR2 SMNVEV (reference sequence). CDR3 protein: CASRLAGVRETQYF. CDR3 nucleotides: TGTGCCAGCAGACTAGCGGGGGTGAGGGAGACCCAGTACTTC.

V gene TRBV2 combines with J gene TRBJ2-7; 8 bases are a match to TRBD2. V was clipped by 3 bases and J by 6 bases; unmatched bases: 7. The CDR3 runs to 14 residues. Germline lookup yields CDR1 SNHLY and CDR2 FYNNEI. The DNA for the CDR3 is TGTGCCAGCAGTGACCTCGGACTAGCCCGCGAGCAGTACTTC. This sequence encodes CASSDLGLAREQYF.